This TCR beta chain was identified in a study of post-analysis software for immune sequencing data. Study-wide results and limits: There were a few TRBV segments more frequent in patients than controls, and TRBV5-6, TRBV5-1 and TRBV20-1 were among them.

Unique-molecular-identifier-tagged TCR beta cDNA libraries were used. TCRdb independently ran MiXCR on the PCR reads; one entry per CDR3 protein. The sample contains 750,000 to 950,000 distinct CDR3 sequences, 46% of which appear only once. The length of the CDR3 is 16 residues. Trimming removed 6 bases from V and 1 base from J; junction bases left unmatched: 6. Germline V CDR1 and CDR2: SNHLY, FYNNEI. In its sample, this clonotype was seen a few times. Its specificity is unknown. Sample: blood. The V gene is TRBV2, the J gene TRBJ2-3; 11 nucleotides align to TRBD2. This receptor was obtained from a girl aged 10-17 years with multiple sclerosis. DNA for the CDR3: TGTGCCAGCAGAGTAACGGGACTAGCGGGCACAGATACGCAGTATTTT. As protein: CASRVTGLAGTDTQYF.